These 4 T cell receptor beta chains came from one sample sequenced in a study of cytomegalovirus exposure and HLA in healthy donors. The data were produced by immunoSEQ multiplex PCR, yet TCRdb's version contains in-frame clones alone and is incomplete. The sample records approximately 150,000 clones, roughly nine tenths being singletons. The sequencing input was PBMCs. The source of these receptors is a woman under 30 in good health and CMV-seropositive.

Turning to this clone: The conserved final phenylalanine or tryptophan is absent from the CDR3, which likely points to a read error. Because the CDR3's place on the DNA is in doubt, the DNA is left out and the CDR3 is given as listed by TCRdb. The chain uses TRBV4-2 and TRBJ2-7; the D call in the table, TRBD2, was not verified against the DNA. Germline V gives CDR1 LGHNA, CDR2 YNFKEQ. The CDR3 extends over 14 residues, inclusive of both ends. This CDR3 reads CASSQDSAREGLSL.

The chain employs TRBV7-8 and TRBJ2-3; TRBD2 matches 14 bases. The germline V gene encodes CDR1 SGHVS and CDR2 FQNEAQ. The CDR3 has 16 amino acids. J lost 4 bases, V lost 4 bases, and 4 bases had no gene match. CDR3: CASSSTSGRVADTQYF. As DNA, the CDR3 is TGTGCCAGCAGCTCGACTAGCGGGAGGGTGGCAGATACGCAGTATTTT.

The rearrangement uses TRBV2 and TRBJ2-7, with D possibly being TRBD1 (5 bases). Germline assignment: CDR1 SNHLY and CDR2 FYNNEI. The V end lost 4 bases, the J end lost 2 bases, and 6 bases lay between the germline ends. The CDR3 extends over 12 amino acids. The CDR3 protein is CASSADTYEQYF. CDR3 sequence (DNA): TGTGCCAGCAGTGCGGACACCTACGAGCAGTACTTC.

The genes are TRBV4-1 and TRBJ1-2, with a weak D call TRBD1 (5 bases). Germline V gene lookup returns CDR1 MGHRA and CDR2 YSYEKL. The V end lost 0 bases, the J end lost 5 bases, and 7 bases lay between the germline ends. This CDR3 contains 13 residues. The CDR3 DNA is TGCGCCAGCAGCCAAGACAAGGGGTATGGCTACACCTTC. Protein: CASSQDKGYGYTF.